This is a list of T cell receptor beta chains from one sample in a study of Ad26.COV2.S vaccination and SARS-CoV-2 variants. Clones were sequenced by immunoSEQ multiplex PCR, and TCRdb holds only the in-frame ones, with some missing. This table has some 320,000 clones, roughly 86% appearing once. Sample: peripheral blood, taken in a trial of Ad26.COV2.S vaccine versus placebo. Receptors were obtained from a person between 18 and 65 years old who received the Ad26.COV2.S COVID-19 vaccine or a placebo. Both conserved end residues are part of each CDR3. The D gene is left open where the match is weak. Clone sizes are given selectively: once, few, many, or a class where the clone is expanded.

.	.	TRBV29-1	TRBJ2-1	TGCAGCGTCCACAAGAGCTCCTACAATGAGCAGTTCTTC	CSVHKSSYNEQFF
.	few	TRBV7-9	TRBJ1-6	TGTGCCAGCAGCGCTATAGGTTCACCCCTCCACTTT	CASSAIGSPLHF
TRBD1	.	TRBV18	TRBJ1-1	TGTGCCAGCTCACCCGACAGGGGGCGCACTGAAGCTTTCTTT	CASSPDRGRTEAFF
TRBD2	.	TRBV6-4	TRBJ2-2	TGTGCCAGCAGTGCAGCGGGGGACACCGGGGAGCTGTTTTTT	CASSAAGDTGELFF
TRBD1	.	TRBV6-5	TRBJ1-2	TGTGCCAGCATTAAACGACAGGGCGGAGGCGGCTACACCTTC	CASIKRQGGGGYTF
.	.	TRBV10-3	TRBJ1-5	TGTGCCATCAGTGGGGGTGGGCCCCAGCATTTT	CAISGGGPQHF
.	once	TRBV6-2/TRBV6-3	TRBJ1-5	TGTGCCAGCAGTACCCCCAATCAGCCCCAGCATTTT	CASSTPNQPQHF
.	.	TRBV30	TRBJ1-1	TGTGCCTGGAGTGTTGGGGGGCAGGCGAACACTGAAGCTTTCTTT	CAWSVGGQANTEAFF
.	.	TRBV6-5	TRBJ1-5	TGTGCCAGCAGTCGAGGGGGTCGATTCGATCAGCCCCAGCATTTT	CASSRGGRFDQPQHF
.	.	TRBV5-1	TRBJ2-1	TGCGCCAGCAGCTTGGAAGGGGGAAATTCCTACAATGAGCAGTTCTTC	CASSLEGGNSYNEQFF
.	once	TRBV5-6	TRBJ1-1	TGTGCCAGCAGCTTCCGGGGGATAGTTGTGAACACTGAAGCTTTCTTT	CASSFRGIVVNTEAFF
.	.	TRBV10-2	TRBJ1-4	TGCGCCAGCAGTGATAGAGCTAATGAAAAACTGTTTTTT	CASSDRANEKLFF
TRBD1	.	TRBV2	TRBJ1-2	TGTGCCAGCAGAGACAGGGGGCTTAGTGGCTACACCTTC	CASRDRGLSGYTF
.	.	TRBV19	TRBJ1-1	TGTGCCAGTAGTATCTTATTCCCCAGTAGAGCGAGAAGGGCTTTCTTT	CASSILFPSRARRAFF
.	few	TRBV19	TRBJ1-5	TGTGCCAGTAGCCATACCCTACGCCCCAGGGTACGGCAGCCCCAGCATTTT	CASSHTLRPRVRQPQHF
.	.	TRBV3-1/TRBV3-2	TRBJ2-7	TGTGCCAGCAGCCAAGTAGGGCACGAGCAGTACTTC	CASSQVGHEQYF
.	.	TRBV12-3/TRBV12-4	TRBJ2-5	TGTGCCAGCAGTTACCGCCCGGAGACCCAGTACTTC	CASSYRPETQYF
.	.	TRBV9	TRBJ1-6	TGTGCCAGCAGCGTAACTCAGGGCGTGGATTCACCCCTCCACTTT	CASSVTQGVDSPLHF
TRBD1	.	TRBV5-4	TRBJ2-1	TGTGCCAGCAGCTCACCGGACAGGGCCCCCGGTGAGCAGTTCTTC	CASSSPDRAPGEQFF
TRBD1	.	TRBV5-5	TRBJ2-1	TGTGCCAGCAGCTTGGAGGGACAGAGCTCCTACAATGAGCAGTTCTTC	CASSLEGQSSYNEQFF
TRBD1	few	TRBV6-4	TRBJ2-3	TGTGCCAGCAGTGACGGGACAGGGGGCGCAGATACGCAGTATTTT	CASSDGTGGADTQYF
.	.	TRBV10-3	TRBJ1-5	TGTGCCATCAGTGAGAGTACCAGGGGCAATCAGCCCCAGCATTTT	CAISESTRGNQPQHF
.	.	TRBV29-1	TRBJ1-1	TGCAGCGTGAAACCGACAGAGAACACTGAAGCTTTCTTT	CSVKPTENTEAFF
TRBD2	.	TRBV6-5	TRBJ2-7	TGTGCCAGCAGTTACTCGACTAGCGGGGGGTACGAGCAGTACTTC	CASSYSTSGGYEQYF
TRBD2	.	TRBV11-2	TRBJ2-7	TGTGCCAGCAGTCCGGGACTAACTATCTACGAGCAGTACTTC	CASSPGLTIYEQYF
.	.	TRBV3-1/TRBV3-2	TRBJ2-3	TGTGCCAGCAGCCATAACAGCGCGAATACGCAGTATTTT	CASSHNSANTQYF
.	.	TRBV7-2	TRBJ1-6	TGTGCCAGCAGCCTCCAGGGTGGTCCAGGTTTACCCCTCCACTTT	CASSLQGGPGLPLHF
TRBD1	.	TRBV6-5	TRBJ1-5	TGTGCCAGCAGTACAGGGGTCTATAGCAATCAGCCCCAGCATTTT	CASSTGVYSNQPQHF
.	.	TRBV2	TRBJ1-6	TGTGCCAGCCGTGCAGGGTCAATGTCCTATAATTCACCCCTCCACTTT	CASRAGSMSYNSPLHF
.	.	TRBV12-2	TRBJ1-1	TGTGCAAGTCGCTTAGTTTCCAGGGTCGCTGAAGCTTTCTTT	CASRLVSRVAEAFF
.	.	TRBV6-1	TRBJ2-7	TGTGCCAGCAGTGAAGCAGCCTACGAGCAGTACTTC	CASSEAAYEQYF
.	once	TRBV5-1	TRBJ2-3	TGCGCCAGCAGTCTCAGCGGACACACAGATACGCAGTATTTT	CASSLSGHTDTQYF
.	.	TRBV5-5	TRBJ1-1	TGTGCCAGCAGCTTGGAGCCGGGGAAGAACACTGAAGCTTTCTTT	CASSLEPGKNTEAFF
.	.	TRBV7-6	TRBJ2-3	TGTGCCAGCAGCCCCAATAGAGGAGATACGCAGTATTTT	CASSPNRGDTQYF
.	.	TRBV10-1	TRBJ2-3	TGCGCCAGCAGTGGGGACAGCACAGATACGCAGTATTTT	CASSGDSTDTQYF
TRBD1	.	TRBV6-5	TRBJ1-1	TGTGCCAGCAAATGGACAGGGAGGACTGAAGCTTTCTTT	CASKWTGRTEAFF
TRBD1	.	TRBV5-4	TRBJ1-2	TGTGCCAGCAGCTTCGCGGGACAGGGGGACTATGGCTACACCTTC	CASSFAGQGDYGYTF
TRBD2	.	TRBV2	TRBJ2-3	TGTGCCAGCAGGAGTAGCGGGGCAGATACGCAGTATTTT	CASRSSGADTQYF
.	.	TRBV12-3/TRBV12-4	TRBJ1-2	TGTGCCAGCAGCCGATCCAGGGTGGAAGGCTACACCTTC	CASSRSRVEGYTF
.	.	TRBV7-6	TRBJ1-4	TGTGCCAGCAGCCCCTTCCCTCTTTTTGGTAATGAAAAACTGTTTTTT	CASSPFPLFGNEKLFF
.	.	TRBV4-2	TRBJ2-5	TGTGCCAGCAGCCAAGAATGGGACCAAGAGACCCAGTACTTC	CASSQEWDQETQYF
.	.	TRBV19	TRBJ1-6	TGTGCCAGTACCTCCACCCCCGGGGGCCAGGCCCTCCACTTT	CASTSTPGGQALHF
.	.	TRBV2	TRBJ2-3	TGTGCCAGCAGTGAACAGGGGAGTACGCAGTATTTT	CASSEQGSTQYF
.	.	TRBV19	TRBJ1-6	TGTGCCAGTAGTATGGGAACAGGGAGGAACTCACCCCTCCACTTT	CASSMGTGRNSPLHF
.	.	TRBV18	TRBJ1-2	TGTGCCACCCGAATGACGGGTATGGATGGCTACACCTTC	CATRMTGMDGYTF
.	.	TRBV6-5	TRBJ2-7	TGTGCCAGCAGTTACTCTGTCGAGGGAGACTTCTACGAGCAGTACTTC	CASSYSVEGDFYEQYF
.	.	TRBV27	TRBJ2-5	TGTGCCAGCAGCTGGGGCCTTGTAGGGACCCAGTACTTC	CASSWGLVGTQYF
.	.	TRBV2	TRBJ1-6	TGTGCCAGCACGGATATGCGGAGGTCACCCCTCCACTTT	CASTDMRRSPLHF
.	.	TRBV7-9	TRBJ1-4	TGTGCCAGCAGCAGGATAACTAATGAAAAACTGTTTTTT	CASSRITNEKLFF
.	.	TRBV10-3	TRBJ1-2	TGTGCCATCAGTGAGTCGGCGACCTATGGCTACACCTTC	CAISESATYGYTF
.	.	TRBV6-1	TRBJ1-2	TGTGCCAGCAGTGACACTGCGTCCAACTATGGCTACACCTTC	CASSDTASNYGYTF
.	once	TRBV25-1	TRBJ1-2	TGTGCCAGCAGTGAATCGCAATCAAAGGGGAAGGGGGAGCAAGGCTACACCTTC	CASSESQSKGKGEQGYTF
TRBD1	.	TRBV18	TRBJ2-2	TGTGCCAGCTCTCGACGACAGGGGAACACCGGGGAGCTGTTTTTT	CASSRRQGNTGELFF